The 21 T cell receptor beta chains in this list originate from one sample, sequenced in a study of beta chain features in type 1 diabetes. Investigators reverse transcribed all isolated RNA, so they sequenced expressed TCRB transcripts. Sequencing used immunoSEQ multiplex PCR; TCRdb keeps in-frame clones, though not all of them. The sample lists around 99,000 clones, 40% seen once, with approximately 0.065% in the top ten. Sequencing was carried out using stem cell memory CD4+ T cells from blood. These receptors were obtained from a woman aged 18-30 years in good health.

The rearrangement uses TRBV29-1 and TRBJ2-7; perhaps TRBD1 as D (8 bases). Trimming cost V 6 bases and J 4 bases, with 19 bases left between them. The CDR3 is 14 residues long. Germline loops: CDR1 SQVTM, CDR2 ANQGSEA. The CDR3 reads CSVLGQGGSYEQYF. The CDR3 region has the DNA TGCAGCGTCCTTGGACAGGGAGGGTCGTACGAGCAGTACTTC.

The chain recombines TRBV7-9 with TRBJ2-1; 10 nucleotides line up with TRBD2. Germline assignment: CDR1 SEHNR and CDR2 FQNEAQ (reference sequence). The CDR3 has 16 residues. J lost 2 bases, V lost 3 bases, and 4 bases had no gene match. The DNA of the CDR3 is TGTGCCAGCAGCTTTCGGACTAGCGGTACCTACAATGAGCAGTTCTTC. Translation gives CASSFRTSGTYNEQFF.

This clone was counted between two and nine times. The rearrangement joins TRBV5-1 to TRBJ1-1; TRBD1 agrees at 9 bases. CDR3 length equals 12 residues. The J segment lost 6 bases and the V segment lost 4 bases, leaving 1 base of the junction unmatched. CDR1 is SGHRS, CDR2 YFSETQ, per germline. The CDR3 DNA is TGCGCCAGCAGCCGGACAGGGGCTGAAGCTTTCTTT. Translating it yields CASSRTGAEAFF. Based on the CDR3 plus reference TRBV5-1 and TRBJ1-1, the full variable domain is KAGVTQTPRYLIKTRGQQVTLSCSPISGHRSVSWYQQTPGQGLQFLFEYFSETQRNKGNFPGRFSGRQFSNSRSEMNVSTLELGDSALYLCASSRTGAEAFFGQGTRLTVV.

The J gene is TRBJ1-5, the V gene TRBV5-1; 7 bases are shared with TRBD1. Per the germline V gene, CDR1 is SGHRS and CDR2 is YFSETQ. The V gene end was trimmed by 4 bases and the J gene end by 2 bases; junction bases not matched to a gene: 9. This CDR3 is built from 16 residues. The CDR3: CASSPYPGQGNQPQHF. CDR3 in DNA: TGCGCCAGCAGCCCCTATCCTGGACAGGGCAATCAGCCCCAGCATTTT.

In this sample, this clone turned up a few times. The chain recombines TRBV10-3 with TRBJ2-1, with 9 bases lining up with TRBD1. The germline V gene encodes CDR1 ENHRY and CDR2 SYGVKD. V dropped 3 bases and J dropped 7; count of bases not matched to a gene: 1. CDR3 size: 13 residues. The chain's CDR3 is CAISEQGANEQFF. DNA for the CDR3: TGTGCCATCAGTGAACAGGGGGCGAATGAGCAGTTCTTC.

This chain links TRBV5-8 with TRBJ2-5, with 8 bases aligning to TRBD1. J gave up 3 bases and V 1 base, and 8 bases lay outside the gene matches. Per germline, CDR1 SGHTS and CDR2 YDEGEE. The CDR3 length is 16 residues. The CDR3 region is CASSLWGSDREETQYF. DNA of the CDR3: TGTGCCAGCAGCTTGTGGGGGTCGGACAGGGAAGAGACCCAGTACTTC.

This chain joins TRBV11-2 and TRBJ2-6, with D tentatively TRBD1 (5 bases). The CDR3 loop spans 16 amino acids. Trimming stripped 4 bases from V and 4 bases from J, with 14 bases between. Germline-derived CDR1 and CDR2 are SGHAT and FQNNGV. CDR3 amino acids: CASSSLKGVGANVLTF. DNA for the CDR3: TGTGCCAGCAGCTCCCTTAAAGGGGTGGGGGCCAACGTCCTGACTTTC. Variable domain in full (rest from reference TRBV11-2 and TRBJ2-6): EAGVAQSPRYKIIEKRQSVAFWCNPISGHATLYWYQQILGQGPKLLIQFQNNGVVDDSQLPKDRFSAERLKGVDSTLKIQPAKLEDSAVYLCASSSLKGVGANVLTFGAGSRLTVL.

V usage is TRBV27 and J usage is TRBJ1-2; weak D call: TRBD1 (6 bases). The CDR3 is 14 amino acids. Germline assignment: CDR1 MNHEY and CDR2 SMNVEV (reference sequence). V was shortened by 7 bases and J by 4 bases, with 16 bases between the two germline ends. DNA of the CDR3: TGTGCCAGCACATTGAGGCGGGGGCCCTATGGCTACACCTTC. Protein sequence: CASTLRRGPYGYTF.

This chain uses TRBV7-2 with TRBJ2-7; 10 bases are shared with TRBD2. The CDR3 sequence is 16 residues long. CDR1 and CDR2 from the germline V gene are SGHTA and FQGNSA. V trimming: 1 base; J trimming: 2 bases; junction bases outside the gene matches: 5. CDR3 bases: TGTGCCAGCAGCTTAGGGGAAGCGGGAGGGCCCTACGAGCAGTACTTC. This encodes CASSLGEAGGPYEQYF.

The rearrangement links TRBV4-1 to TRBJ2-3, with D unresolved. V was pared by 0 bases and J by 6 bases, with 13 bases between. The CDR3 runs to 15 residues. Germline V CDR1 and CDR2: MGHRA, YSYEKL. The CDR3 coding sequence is TGCGCCAGCAGCCAAGATCCCGTGACAACCGATACGCAGTATTTT. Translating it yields CASSQDPVTTDTQYF.

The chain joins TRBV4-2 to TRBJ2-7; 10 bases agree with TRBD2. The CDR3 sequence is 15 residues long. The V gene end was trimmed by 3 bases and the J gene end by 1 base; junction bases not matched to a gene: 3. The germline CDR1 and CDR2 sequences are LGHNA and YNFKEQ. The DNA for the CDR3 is TGTGCCAGCAGCCAGACGACTAGCGGGTCCTACGAGCAGTACTTC. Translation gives CASSQTTSGSYEQYF.

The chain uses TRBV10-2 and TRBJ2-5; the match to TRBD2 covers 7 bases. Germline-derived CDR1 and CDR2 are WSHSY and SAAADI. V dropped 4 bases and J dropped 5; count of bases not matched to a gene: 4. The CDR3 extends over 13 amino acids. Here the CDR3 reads CASSVLSGETQYF. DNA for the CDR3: TGCGCCAGCAGTGTACTTAGCGGGGAGACCCAGTACTTC.

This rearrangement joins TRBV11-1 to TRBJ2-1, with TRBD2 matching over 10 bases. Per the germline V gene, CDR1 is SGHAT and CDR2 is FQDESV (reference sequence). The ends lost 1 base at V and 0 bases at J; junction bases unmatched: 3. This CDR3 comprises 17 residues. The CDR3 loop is CASSLVASGGSYNEQFF. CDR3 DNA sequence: TGTGCCAGCAGCTTAGTTGCTAGCGGGGGCTCCTACAATGAGCAGTTCTTC.

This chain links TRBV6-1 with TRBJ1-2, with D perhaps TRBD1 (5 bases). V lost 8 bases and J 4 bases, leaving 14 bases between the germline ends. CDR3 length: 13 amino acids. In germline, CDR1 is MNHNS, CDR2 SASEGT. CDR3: CASPRVWGYGYTF. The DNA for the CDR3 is TGTGCCAGCCCCAGGGTTTGGGGCTATGGCTACACCTTC.

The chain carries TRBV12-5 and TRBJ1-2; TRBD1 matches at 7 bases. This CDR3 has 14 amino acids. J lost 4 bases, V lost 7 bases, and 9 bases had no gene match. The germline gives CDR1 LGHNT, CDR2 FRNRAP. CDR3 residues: CASARAGGGYGYTF. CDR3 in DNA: TGTGCTAGTGCCAGGGCAGGGGGTGGCTATGGCTACACCTTC.

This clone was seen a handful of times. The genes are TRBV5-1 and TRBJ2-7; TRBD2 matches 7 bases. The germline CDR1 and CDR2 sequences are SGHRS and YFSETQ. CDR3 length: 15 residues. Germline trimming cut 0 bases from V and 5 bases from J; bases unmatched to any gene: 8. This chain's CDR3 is CASSLAATSPDEQYF. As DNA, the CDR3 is TGCGCCAGCAGCTTGGCTGCGACTAGCCCCGACGAGCAGTACTTC.

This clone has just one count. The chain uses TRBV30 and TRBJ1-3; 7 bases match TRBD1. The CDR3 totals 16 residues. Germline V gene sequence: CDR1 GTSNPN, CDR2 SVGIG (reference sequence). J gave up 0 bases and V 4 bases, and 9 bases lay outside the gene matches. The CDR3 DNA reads TGTGCCTGGATTTACAAGACAGGGAGCTCTGGAAACACCATATATTTT. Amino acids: CAWIYKTGSSGNTIYF.

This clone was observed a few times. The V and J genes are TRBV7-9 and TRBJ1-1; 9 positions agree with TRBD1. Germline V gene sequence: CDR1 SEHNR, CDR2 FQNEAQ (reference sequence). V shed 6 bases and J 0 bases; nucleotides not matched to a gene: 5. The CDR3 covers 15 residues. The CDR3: CASRGQGGMNTEAFF. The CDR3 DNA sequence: TGTGCCAGCAGGGGACAGGGCGGTATGAACACTGAAGCTTTCTTT.

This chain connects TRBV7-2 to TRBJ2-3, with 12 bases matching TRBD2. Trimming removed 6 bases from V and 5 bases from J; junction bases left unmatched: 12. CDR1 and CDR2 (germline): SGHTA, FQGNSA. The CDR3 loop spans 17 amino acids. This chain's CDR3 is CASSYGRLAGVKDTQYF. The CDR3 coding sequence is TGTGCCAGCAGTTACGGACGACTAGCGGGAGTTAAAGATACGCAGTATTTT.

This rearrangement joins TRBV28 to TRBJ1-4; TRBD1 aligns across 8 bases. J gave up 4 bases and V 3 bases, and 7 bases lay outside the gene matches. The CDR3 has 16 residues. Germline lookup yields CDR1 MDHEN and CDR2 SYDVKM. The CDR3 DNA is TGTGCCAGCAGTTTCTTTCCGGACAGGGATAATGAAAAACTGTTTTTT. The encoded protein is CASSFFPDRDNEKLFF.

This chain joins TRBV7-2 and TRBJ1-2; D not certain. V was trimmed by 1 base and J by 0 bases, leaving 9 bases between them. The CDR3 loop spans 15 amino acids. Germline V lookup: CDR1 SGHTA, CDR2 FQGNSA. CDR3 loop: CASSLVAYSNYGYTF. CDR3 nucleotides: TGTGCCAGCAGCTTAGTAGCATACTCTAACTATGGCTACACCTTC.